A selection of T cell receptor beta chains follows, all from one sample in a study of T cells expressing NK-cell markers. With the 5' RACE reads reprocessed, TCRdb shows one record per CDR3 protein and no DNA. There are 140,000 or so distinct CDR3 sequences in the sample, with roughly 12% held by the top ten. Sample: blood T cells: a sorted CD56 or NKG2C T cell subset, CD4+ or CD8+ T cells, or bulk PBMC T cells (not recorded which). The receptor source for this set is a man younger than 35 in good health. Each CDR3 is given with its conserved first and last residue. Fields, in order: J gene, V gene, CDR3 protein.

J: TRBJ2-1; V: TRBV7-3; CDR3: CASGDYNEQFF
J: TRBJ2-3; V: TRBV7-2; CDR3: CASSPLAAGAGDTQYF
J: TRBJ1-1; V: TRBV28; CDR3: CASSPYRGSNTEAFF
J: TRBJ2-7; V: TRBV2; CDR3: CASSRDRDYEQYF
J: TRBJ1-2; V: TRBV29-1; CDR3: CSVSTGAHYGYTF
J: TRBJ2-3; V: TRBV12-3/TRBV12-4; CDR3: CASSLMVGGREGDTQYF
J: TRBJ2-1; V: TRBV5-4; CDR3: CASSLEWETTYNEQFF
J: TRBJ1-2; V: TRBV30; CDR3: CAWEGANYGYTF
J: TRBJ2-3; V: TRBV2; CDR3: CASKIFDKTDTQYF
J: TRBJ2-1; V: TRBV11-2; CDR3: CASSLEGELAGGLVEQFF
J: TRBJ2-7; V: TRBV19; CDR3: CASSWGTTNYEQYF
J: TRBJ2-1; V: TRBV14; CDR3: CASSQRRGVSYNEQFF
J: TRBJ2-7; V: TRBV12-3/TRBV12-4; CDR3: CASSFLMGLSEQYF
J: TRBJ2-2; V: TRBV3-1; CDR3: CASSQDSPRTGELFF
J: TRBJ1-6; V: TRBV27; CDR3: CASKGTGNSPLHF
J: TRBJ2-1; V: TRBV7-8; CDR3: CASSGSGGSSYNEQFF
J: TRBJ2-3; V: TRBV27; CDR3: CASSLGSVGDTQYF
J: TRBJ2-7; V: TRBV4-3; CDR3: CASRLVFREGTGEQYF
J: TRBJ1-1; V: TRBV5-4; CDR3: CASSLESGERSTEAFF
J: TRBJ1-3; V: TRBV30; CDR3: CAWSVRRGGDTIYF
J: TRBJ2-1; V: TRBV12-3/TRBV12-4; CDR3: CASSLALEFSGTSSYNEQFF
J: TRBJ2-5; V: TRBV28; CDR3: CASSAMGPSIAGGPRETQYF
J: TRBJ2-1; V: TRBV6-5; CDR3: CASSYGGGLAGYNEQFF
J: TRBJ2-5; V: TRBV7-9; CDR3: CASSSRGEETQYF
J: TRBJ2-5; V: TRBV6-4; CDR3: CARDRGGGETQYF
J: TRBJ2-2; V: TRBV6-4; CDR3: CASSDLASGNTGELFF
J: TRBJ2-1; V: TRBV11-2; CDR3: CASSPGQSSYNEQFF
J: TRBJ2-5; V: TRBV12-3/TRBV12-4; CDR3: CASSPRGLAGRETQYF
J: TRBJ1-2; V: TRBV12-3/TRBV12-4; CDR3: CASSPEGGRGYGYTF
J: TRBJ2-1; V: TRBV5-1; CDR3: CASSIVLAGGPGNEQFF
J: TRBJ1-2; V: TRBV6-5; CDR3: CASSYPRPRGQFGYTF
J: TRBJ2-1; V: TRBV4-3; CDR3: CASSQDRRQGAYNEQFF
J: TRBJ2-1; V: TRBV24-1; CDR3: CATSGGSSYNEQFF
J: TRBJ1-2; V: TRBV7-8; CDR3: CASSLAPRGNYGYTF
J: TRBJ2-4; V: TRBV12-3/TRBV12-4; CDR3: CASSPTLAGIAKNIQYF
J: TRBJ2-7; V: TRBV19; CDR3: CASSIEGGTNEQYF
J: TRBJ2-1; V: TRBV20-1; CDR3: CSANPGERSYNEQFF
J: TRBJ1-1; V: TRBV20-1; CDR3: CSANRDTLPGDEAFF
J: TRBJ2-5; V: TRBV10-3; CDR3: CAISETGTSGTQYF
J: TRBJ1-1; V: TRBV4-1; CDR3: CASSQVGGTALWGTEAFF
J: TRBJ2-3; V: TRBV18; CDR3: CASSPDRVSTDTQYF
J: TRBJ1-1; V: TRBV3-1; CDR3: CASSQTSSHTEAFF
J: TRBJ1-1; V: TRBV4-3; CDR3: CASSQDSSPNTEAFF
J: TRBJ2-1; V: TRBV6-6; CDR3: CASSYGVVLFF
J: TRBJ2-2; V: TRBV7-9; CDR3: CASSRTSGRPTGELFF
J: TRBJ2-3; V: TRBV29-1; CDR3: CSVTLQGTDTQYF
J: TRBJ1-3; V: TRBV20-1; CDR3: CSARPLATGNTIYF
J: TRBJ2-4; V: TRBV20-1; CDR3: CSATPGVGNIQYF
J: TRBJ2-7; V: TRBV10-3; CDR3: CAISDNGETYEQYF
J: TRBJ2-1; V: TRBV27; CDR3: CASSWSSAGNEQFF
J: TRBJ2-3; V: TRBV19; CDR3: CASSTGIGGSGTQYF
J: TRBJ2-5; V: TRBV5-4; CDR3: CASSFVEDQETQYF
J: TRBJ2-2; V: TRBV29-1; CDR3: CSVGLAGRTGELFF
J: TRBJ2-3; V: TRBV6-5; CDR3: CASSSSFVASTDTQYF
J: TRBJ1-1; V: TRBV20-1; CDR3: CSARDRAGDTEAFF
J: TRBJ2-1; V: TRBV6-2/TRBV6-3; CDR3: CASSLTSGGNEQFF
J: TRBJ2-7; V: TRBV29-1; CDR3: CSPHPGDGSYEQYF
J: TRBJ2-2; V: TRBV5-1; CDR3: CASSGSQNTGELFF